Listed here are 22 T cell receptor beta chains from one sample, sequenced in a study of blood T cells in healthy people across ages. The authors ran a second PCR of roughly 6 to 11 cycles using a sample-barcoded 5' primer and a J-beta primer mix. Each CDR3 protein gets one entry after TCRdb re-called the 5' RACE reads with MiXCR. The sample records about 1.8 million distinct CDR3 sequences, 49% being singletons. Material for sequencing was blood. Receptor source: a woman in her thirties or forties in good health.

This clonotype was counted only a few times. CDR3 residues: CSGQKNYEQYF. The CDR3 coding sequence is TGCAGCGGGCAGAAAAACTACGAGCAGTACTTC. V and J are TRBV29-1 and TRBJ2-7; D is ambiguous. This CDR3 is built from 11 residues. Trimming removed 7 bases from V and 3 bases from J, with 10 bases in between. From germline, CDR1 is SQVTM and CDR2 ANQGSEA.

The genes are TRBV20-1 and TRBJ2-5; D is possibly TRBD2 (5 bases). This CDR3 comprises 15 residues. The V and J ends lost 6 bases and 9 bases respectively, with 26 bases between them. Germline V lookup: CDR1 DFQATT, CDR2 SNEGSKA (reference sequence). The CDR3 bases are TGCAGTGCAAGCTCGCTAGGAAGCGGACTTGAGCCCCAGTACTTC. Translated, it gives CSASSLGSGLEPQYF.

The chain uses TRBV7-9 and TRBJ1-2; 9 nucleotides agree with TRBD1. CDR1 is SEHNR, CDR2 FQNEAQ, per germline (reference sequence). Germline trimming cut 1 base from V and 7 bases from J; bases unmatched to any gene: 4. The CDR3 covers 14 residues. DNA for the CDR3: TGTGCCAGCAGCTTAGTACAGGGGGCGGCTGGCTACACCTTC. Its translation: CASSLVQGAAGYTF.

The sample holds a few counts of this clonotype. This chain connects TRBV20-1 to TRBJ2-1, with D hard to call. CDR1 is DFQATT, CDR2 SNEGSKA, per germline (reference sequence). Trimming pared 3 bases from V and 5 bases from J, leaving 14 bases between. The CDR3 contains 14 residues. The DNA for the CDR3 is TGCAGTGCTAGCCGGGCAAGTAGAAACAATGAGCAGTTCTTC. It yields the protein CSASRASRNNEQFF.

With regard to this clonotype: One end of the junction does not line up with germline, which may come from a read error. V usage is TRBV29-1 and J usage is TRBJ2-3; 12 bases agree with TRBD2. The CDR3 spans 13 residues. Germline values: CDR1 SQVTM, CDR2 ANQGSEA. The CDR3 DNA sequence: TGCAGCGCTGAAGGGACTAGCGGGGATACGCAGTATTTT. Its protein product is CSAEGTSGDTQYF.

The chain is built from TRBV24-1 and TRBJ2-5; D not certain. The DNA end lines up better with TRBJ2-7; the J call may be wrong. CDR1 KGHDR and CDR2 SFDVKD come from the germline V gene. This CDR3 spans 12 amino acids. CDR3: CATPDGKYEQYF. Here the CDR3 DNA reads TGTGCCACTCCGGACGGTAAATACGAGCAGTACTTC.

This chain connects TRBV12-5 to TRBJ2-7; D unresolved. Per the germline V gene, CDR1 is LGHNT and CDR2 is FRNRAP. This CDR3 comprises 15 residues. Trimming shortened V by 2 bases and J by 1 base, and 12 bases separated the two germline ends. The CDR3 DNA reads TGTGCTAGTGGTTTGTTCCAGCTGAGGTCCTACGAGCAGTACTTC. It yields the protein CASGLFQLRSYEQYF.

The gene calls are TRBV5-6 and TRBJ2-1; TRBD2 matches 12 bases. Unmatched junction bases numbered 5, after V lost 0 bases and J lost 4 bases. Germline lookup yields CDR1 SGHDT and CDR2 YYEEEE. The CDR3 covers 17 residues. The CDR3 DNA reads TGTGCCAGCAGCTTGGCCCCTAGCGGGGGGGTATACAATGAGCAGTTCTTC. This codes for CASSLAPSGGVYNEQFF.

A word on this clonotype: At one of its ends the junction is not consistent with the germline gene, which may arise from a read error. V and J are TRBV28 and TRBJ2-5; TRBD1 or TRBD2 may be the D gene (6 bases each). TRBJ2-4 explains the end of the DNA better; the J call may be wrong. Germline V gene data show CDR1 as MDHEN and CDR2 as SYDVKM. The CDR3 spans 13 residues. The CDR3 DNA reads TGCGCCAGCAGAGCTCGGGGGCGCATCATTCAGTACTTC. Residues: CASRARGRIIQYF.

This clonotype was counted a single time. The chain recombines TRBV5-1 with TRBJ2-5; no clear D. Per germline, CDR1 SGHRS and CDR2 YFSETQ. This CDR3 comprises 17 residues. Trimming took off 2 bases at V and 1 base at J, with 18 bases between the two ends. Written as DNA, the CDR3 is TGCGCCAGCAGCTTAGGCCTCGGAGCAACGCTCCAAGAGACCCAGTACTTC. Translated: CASSLGLGATLQETQYF.

This clonotype was recorded once. V usage is TRBV2 and J usage is TRBJ1-2, with D possibly being TRBD1 (6 bases). The ends were cut back, 3 bases at V and 6 bases at J, with 11 bases in the middle. Germline lookup yields CDR1 SNHLY and CDR2 FYNNEI. The CDR3 sequence is 13 residues long. CDR3 nucleotides: TGTGCCAGCAGTGAGGGACAAGTGAATGGCTACACCTTC. Its protein product is CASSEGQVNGYTF. The entire variable domain, with the rest obtained from reference TRBV2 and TRBJ1-2, is as follows: EPEVTQTPSHQVTQMGQEVILRCVPISNHLYFYWYRQILGQKVEFLVSFYNNEISEKSEIFDDQFSVERPDGSNFTLKIRSTKLEDSAMYFCASSEGQVNGYTFGSGTRLTVV.

The chain uses TRBV27 and TRBJ2-3; weak D call: TRBD1 (5 bases). V lost 5 bases and J 5 bases, leaving 11 bases between the germline ends. Germline V lookup: CDR1 MNHEY, CDR2 SMNVEV (reference sequence). The CDR3 sequence is 13 residues long. CDR3 region: CASSRNQGDTQYF. The CDR3, as DNA: TGTGCCAGCAGTAGAAACCAGGGAGATACGCAGTATTTT.

The chain combines TRBV20-1 with TRBJ1-1; D is uncertain. CDR3 length: 13 amino acids. V was shortened by 6 bases and J by 0 bases, with 11 bases between the two germline ends. Germline CDR1 is DFQATT and CDR2 is SNEGSKA (reference sequence). CDR3 bases: TGCAGTGCCGAACATAACATGAACACTGAAGCTTTCTTT. Protein product: CSAEHNMNTEAFF.

The chain employs TRBV6-1 and TRBJ2-7, with 8 bases identical to TRBD1. Germline CDR1 and CDR2: MNHNS and SASEGT. V lost 0 bases, J lost 1 base, and 5 bases stayed unmatched. This CDR3 has 16 amino acids. As DNA, the CDR3 is TGTGCCAGCAGTGAAGCGATTCGGACAGGGTCCTACGAGCAGTACTTC. As protein: CASSEAIRTGSYEQYF.

In this sample, this clonotype turned up once. The chain uses TRBV13 and TRBJ2-3; possible D gene TRBD2, 5 bases. V was shortened by 5 bases and J by 1 base, with 16 bases between the two germline ends. Germline values: CDR1 PRHDT, CDR2 FYEKMQ (reference sequence). This CDR3 has 16 residues. In DNA, the CDR3 is TGTGCCAGCAGCAGAGGACGGGATGGAGGCACAGATACGCAGTATTTT. Its protein is CASSRGRDGGTDTQYF.

The chain carries TRBV10-2 and TRBJ1-5; 7 nucleotides line up with TRBD1. After removal of 2 bases from V and 14 bases from J, the junction contained 6 bases not matched to a gene. Germline V lookup: CDR1 WSHSY, CDR2 SAAADI. The CDR3 is made up of 12 amino acids. This CDR3 reads CASSEMDRQEHF. Here the CDR3 DNA reads TGCGCCAGCAGTGAGATGGACAGGCAGGAGCATTTT.

The gene calls are TRBV9 and TRBJ2-1, with 10 positions matching TRBD2. The CDR3 covers 16 residues. Germline V gene lookup returns CDR1 SGDLS and CDR2 YYNGEE. V was pared by 0 bases and J by 6 bases, with 6 bases of the junction left unmatched. CDR3 amino acids: CASSVGSGGAGNEQFF. CDR3 coding DNA: TGTGCCAGCAGCGTAGGAAGCGGGGGGGCCGGCAATGAGCAGTTCTTC. The full variable domain, with the rest looked up from reference TRBV9 and TRBJ2-1, is DSGVTQTPKHLITATGQRVTLRCSPRSGDLSVYWYQQSLDQGLQFLIQYYNGEERAKGNILERFSAQQFPDLHSELNLSSLELGDSALYFCASSVGSGGAGNEQFFGPGTRLTVL.

V usage is TRBV24-1 and J usage is TRBJ2-1, with D perhaps TRBD1 or TRBD2 (5 bases each). The CDR3 runs to 13 residues. Germline-derived CDR1 and CDR2 are KGHDR and SFDVKD. V dropped 7 bases and J dropped 8 bases, with 14 bases sitting between them. The CDR3 reads CATSGAGRHEQFF. CDR3 sequence (DNA): TGTGCCACCAGCGGGGCTGGTCGGCATGAGCAGTTCTTC.

V gene TRBV20-1 combines with J gene TRBJ1-2; no reliable D call. In germline, CDR1 is DFQATT, CDR2 SNEGSKA (reference sequence). The CDR3 totals 13 residues. The V end was cut by 0 bases, the J end by 8 bases, with 13 bases between. The CDR3 bases are TGCAGTGCTAGAGACTGGACGAACGACGGCTACACCTTC. Translating it yields CSARDWTNDGYTF.

The chain employs TRBV12-3 or TRBV12-4 and TRBJ2-5, with no clear D. Trimming removed 6 bases at V and 3 bases at J, with 11 bases between. The length of the CDR3 is 13 residues. CDR3 sequence: CASRTDGKETQYF. The CDR3 DNA is TGTGCCAGCAGGACGGACGGAAAAGAGACCCAGTACTTC.

This clonotype has a handful of counts. The chain carries TRBV3-1 and TRBJ2-5; D not resolved. The J call may be mistaken, given a closer DNA end match to TRBJ2-7. The CDR3 spans 12 residues. Germline V gene data show CDR1 as LGHDT and CDR2 as YNNKEL (reference sequence). This CDR3 reads CASSHKTYEQYF. CDR3 nucleotides: TGTGCCAGCAGCCATAAAACCTACGAGCAGTACTTC.

A few counts support this clonotype. This sequence joins TRBV25-1 and TRBJ2-5; perhaps D is TRBD1 or TRBD2 (5 bases each). There are 15 residues in the CDR3. Germline values: CDR1 MGHDK, CDR2 SYGVNS. Trimming shortened V by 1 base and J by 5 bases, and 14 bases separated the two germline ends. DNA for the CDR3: TGTGCCAGCAGTGAATCCGGGGCAGCTCAGGAGACCCAGTACTTC. Translation: CASSESGAAQETQYF.